This entry lists 31 T cell receptor beta chains sequenced from one sample in a study of cytomegalovirus exposure and HLA in healthy donors. Both 60 Vbeta primers and 13 Jbeta primers went into the PCR. The protocol was immunoSEQ multiplex PCR, while the TCRdb copy is restricted to in-frame clones and leaves out a portion. Of approximately 200,000 clones in the sample, around 80% are singletons; the top ten hold about 4.6%. Sequencing was done on a sample of PBMCs. The source is a woman between 25 and 40 years old in good health and CMV-seropositive.

The chain uses TRBV7-9 and TRBJ2-2, with 7 bases that match TRBD1. The CDR3 runs to 15 residues. V was pared by 1 base and J by 5 bases, with 4 bases of the junction left unmatched. Per the germline V gene, CDR1 is SEHNR and CDR2 is FQNEAQ (reference sequence). CDR3 in amino acids: CASSLEGARTGELFF. CDR3 nucleotide sequence: TGTGCCAGCAGCTTAGAGGGGGCGCGAACCGGGGAGCTGTTTTTT.

This chain connects TRBV7-8 to TRBJ2-1; 7 bases fit TRBD1. This CDR3 region has 16 residues. The J segment lost 5 bases and the V segment lost 1 base, leaving 8 bases of the junction unmatched. Germline V lookup: CDR1 SGHVS, CDR2 FQNEAQ. In DNA, the CDR3 is TGTGCCAGCAGCTTAGGTTCCGGGACAGCCCACAATGAGCAGTTCTTC. Protein product: CASSLGSGTAHNEQFF. Full variable domain (missing parts from reference TRBV7-8 and TRBJ2-1): GAGVSQSPRYKVAKRGQDVALRCDPISGHVSLFWYQQALGQGPEFLTYFQNEAQLDKSGLPSDRFFAERPEGSVSTLKIQRTQQEDSAVYLCASSLGSGTAHNEQFFGPGTRLTVL.

This chain uses TRBV5-6 with TRBJ1-1, with TRBD1 identical over 7 bases. The CDR3 has 16 residues. V lost 4 bases and J lost 4; bases outside the gene matches: 13. From germline, CDR1 is SGHDT and CDR2 YYEEEE. CDR3 DNA: TGTGCCAGCAGCAGACACCTCAGGGGGGCAGTCACTGAAGCTTTCTTT. As protein: CASSRHLRGAVTEAFF.

The chain recombines TRBV5-6 with TRBJ2-2; the match to TRBD2 covers 11 bases. Trimming at V came to 1 base and at J to 0 bases, leaving 5 bases not matched to a gene. This CDR3 is built from 18 residues. The germline gives CDR1 SGHDT, CDR2 YYEEEE. The CDR3 loop reads CASSLLAGGLANTGELFF. The CDR3, as DNA: TGTGCCAGCAGCTTGCTAGCGGGGGGCCTCGCGAACACCGGGGAGCTGTTTTTT.

This chain connects TRBV5-6 to TRBJ2-7; D gene ambiguous. Trimming cost V 2 bases and J 2 bases, with 5 bases left between them. The CDR3 loop spans 12 amino acids. Germline loops: CDR1 SGHDT, CDR2 YYEEEE. Here the CDR3 reads CASSFSTYEQYF. CDR3 nucleotide sequence: TGTGCCAGCAGCTTCAGTACCTACGAGCAGTACTTC.

The chain couples TRBV5-6 to TRBJ1-3, with TRBD1 matching 11 bases. Germline CDR1 is SGHDT and CDR2 is YYEEEE. The CDR3 has 17 residues. V lost 0 bases to trimming and J lost 2 bases; unmatched junction nucleotides: 4. As DNA, the CDR3 is TGTGCCAGCAGCTTGGCTGGGACAGGGGGTACTGGAAACACCATATATTTT. It specifies CASSLAGTGGTGNTIYF.

The chain links TRBV11-2 to TRBJ2-5, with unresolved D. The CDR3 runs to 11 residues. Germline loops: CDR1 SGHAT, CDR2 FQNNGV. Trimming shortened V by 1 base and J by 7 bases, and 4 bases separated the two germline ends. DNA of the CDR3: TGTGCCAGCAGCTTAGTCGGGACCCAGTACTTC. It translates to CASSLVGTQYF.

The V and J genes are TRBV29-1 and TRBJ2-6; 7 bases are shared with TRBD1. The germline CDR1 and CDR2 sequences are SQVTM and ANQGSEA. This CDR3 contains 17 residues. The trim removed 0 bases at V and 3 bases at J, leaving 8 bases unmatched. CDR3 loop: CSVEDRDRDGGANVLTF. The CDR3 nucleotides read TGCAGCGTTGAAGATCGCGACAGGGATGGTGGGGCCAACGTCCTGACTTTC. Variable domain in full (rest from reference TRBV29-1 and TRBJ2-6): SAVISQKPSRDICQRGTSLTIQCQVDSQVTMMFWYRQQPGQSLTLIATANQGSEATYESGFVIDKFPISRPNLTFSTLTVSNMSPEDSSIYLCSVEDRDRDGGANVLTFGAGSRLTVL.

The sample holds a few counts of this clone. Other DNA variants within this sample encode the same CDR3. The gene calls are TRBV4-1 and TRBJ1-1; D is unclear. Per the germline V gene, CDR1 is MGHRA and CDR2 is YSYEKL. Trimming removed 1 base from V and 0 bases from J, with 6 bases in between. The CDR3 contains 14 residues. In DNA, the CDR3 is TGCGCCAGCAGCCAAGGACTCATGAACACTGAAGCTTTCTTT. Translation: CASSQGLMNTEAFF.

This clone was picked up one time. The gene calls are TRBV27 and TRBJ1-1; no firm D call. The CDR3 consists of 17 residues. The V end lost 5 bases, the J end lost 0 bases, and 19 bases lay between the germline ends. Per germline, CDR1 MNHEY and CDR2 SMNVEV (reference sequence). The CDR3 nucleotides read TGTGCCAGCAGTACACTCTCGATTGGCAGGTTGAACACTGAAGCTTTCTTT. It yields the protein CASSTLSIGRLNTEAFF.

This clone has just one count. The chain couples TRBV27 to TRBJ1-3; D gene uncertain. V dropped 6 bases and J dropped 1 base, with 10 bases sitting between them. Germline V CDR1 and CDR2: MNHEY, SMNVEV (reference sequence). There are 14 residues in the CDR3. The CDR3 is CASRFAGSGNTIYF. The CDR3 DNA reads as TGTGCCAGCAGATTTGCGGGGTCTGGAAACACCATATATTTT.

This clone was picked up a small number of times. This chain connects TRBV5-4 to TRBJ1-1; 10 bases are a match to TRBD1. V shed 4 bases and J 0 bases; nucleotides not matched to a gene: 6. CDR1 and CDR2 from the germline V gene are SGHNT and YYREEE (reference sequence). The CDR3 loop spans 16 amino acids. CDR3 sequence (DNA): TGTGCCAGCAGCCCCTGGACAGGGGGGATGAACACTGAAGCTTTCTTT. Translated: CASSPWTGGMNTEAFF. Combining the CDR3 with reference TRBV5-4 and TRBJ1-1 gives the whole variable domain ETGVTQSPTHLIKTRGQQVTLRCSSQSGHNTVSWYQQALGQGPQFIFQYYREEENGRGNFPPRFSGLQFPNYSSELNVNALELDDSALYLCASSPWTGGMNTEAFFGQGTRLTVV.

This chain links TRBV4-3 with TRBJ2-2; possibly TRBD2 for D (6 bases). The length of the CDR3 is 19 residues. V was cut by 4 bases and J by 1 base, with 22 bases left in between. Per germline, CDR1 LGHNA and CDR2 YSLEER. In nucleotides, the CDR3 is TGCGCCAGCAGCCTAAAAGTCTGGGGCGGGATTCGGAACACCGGGGAGCTGTTTTTT. Its protein product is CASSLKVWGGIRNTGELFF.

This clone was observed a single time. This sequence joins TRBV11-3 and TRBJ2-2, with a tentative D call TRBD2 (5 bases). From germline, CDR1 is SGHNT and CDR2 YENEEA. The CDR3 has 16 residues. With 5 bases removed from V and 1 base from J, the gap between germline ends came to 14 bases. The CDR3 DNA reads TGTGCCAGCAGCAAACCGCGGGCGATGAACACCGGGGAGCTGTTTTTT. As protein: CASSKPRAMNTGELFF.

V is TRBV29-1 and J is TRBJ1-1; D gene uncertain. V was pared by 3 bases and J by 5 bases, with 13 bases between. Germline V gene lookup returns CDR1 SQVTM and CDR2 ANQGSEA. This CDR3 comprises 13 residues. CDR3 protein: CSVDNGRGTEAFF. The CDR3 nucleotides are TGCAGCGTTGATAATGGACGGGGAACTGAAGCTTTCTTT.

The rearrangement uses TRBV7-9 and TRBJ1-5; D is unclear. Trimming took off 5 bases at V and 9 bases at J, with 14 bases between the two ends. Per the germline V gene, CDR1 is SEHNR and CDR2 is FQNEAQ (reference sequence). The CDR3 contains 13 residues. The CDR3 loop is CASSQRAGGPQHF. In DNA form, the CDR3 reads TGTGCCAGCAGCCAGAGGGCGGGAGGGCCCCAGCATTTT. Full variable domain (missing parts from reference TRBV7-9 and TRBJ1-5): DTGVSQNPRHKITKRGQNVTFRCDPISEHNRLYWYRQTLGQGPEFLTYFQNEAQLEKSRLLSDRFSAERPKGSFSTLEIQRTEQGDSAMYLCASSQRAGGPQHFGDGTRLSIL.

V and J are TRBV7-9 and TRBJ2-1; 7 nucleotides agree with TRBD1. The CDR3 sequence is 15 residues long. Germline-derived CDR1 and CDR2 are SEHNR and FQNEAQ (reference sequence). With 2 bases clipped from V and 7 bases from J, the junction kept 8 bases outside the gene matches. The CDR3 spells CASSLPEDRVNEQFF. The CDR3 DNA is TGTGCCAGCAGCTTACCAGAAGACAGGGTAAATGAGCAGTTCTTC.

This chain uses TRBV6-5 with TRBJ2-7; 7 bases are a match to TRBD1. The CDR3 spans 15 residues. J was trimmed by 1 base and V by 5 bases; bases with no gene match: 8. Germline loops: CDR1 MNHEY, CDR2 SVGAGI. In DNA, the CDR3 is TGTGCCAGCAGTAGCCGGACAGGCCTTTCCTACGAGCAGTACTTC. Its protein product is CASSSRTGLSYEQYF.

The chain uses TRBV5-1 and TRBJ2-7; the match to TRBD2 covers 11 bases. V was clipped by 5 bases and J by 4 bases; unmatched bases: 11. The CDR3 covers 16 residues. Germline CDR1 reads SGHRS; CDR2 reads YFSETQ. The CDR3 nucleotides read TGCGCCAGCAGTGGGGGCCCCGGGACTAGCGGATACGAGCAGTACTTC. Translating gives CASSGGPGTSGYEQYF. Filled out from reference TRBV5-1 and TRBJ2-7, the complete variable domain reads KAGVTQTPRYLIKTRGQQVTLSCSPISGHRSVSWYQQTPGQGLQFLFEYFSETQRNKGNFPGRFSGRQFSNSRSEMNVSTLELGDSALYLCASSGGPGTSGYEQYFGPGTRLTVT.

The chain couples TRBV25-1 to TRBJ2-7; possibly TRBD1 for D (6 bases). The V gene's germline CDR1 is MGHDK and CDR2 SYGVNS. Trimming removed 6 bases from V and 2 bases from J, with 14 bases in between. This CDR3 is 14 amino acids long. The CDR3 nucleotides read TGTGCCAGCAGCCTGACAGGCCCGACCTACGAGCAGTACTTC. It specifies CASSLTGPTYEQYF.

This clone was seen a few times. This sample also contains other DNA sequences that code for the same CDR3. The chain employs TRBV5-1 and TRBJ2-3, with 8 bases matching TRBD2. Germline CDR1 is SGHRS and CDR2 is YFSETQ. The CDR3 runs to 15 residues. Unmatched junction bases numbered 8, after V lost 4 bases and J lost 4 bases. The CDR3 loop is CASSPGGHGADTQYF. Here the CDR3 DNA reads TGCGCCAGCAGCCCGGGGGGGCATGGTGCAGATACGCAGTATTTT.

This clone was found a few times. The chain links TRBV5-8 to TRBJ2-7; TRBD1 agrees at 9 bases. CDR1 and CDR2 from the germline V gene are SGHTS and YDEGEE. The CDR3 sequence is 14 residues long. V was pared by 3 bases and J by 2 bases, with 3 bases of the junction left unmatched. CDR3 loop: CASSSGTGTYEQYF. The DNA for the CDR3 is TGTGCCAGCAGCTCTGGGACAGGGACCTACGAGCAGTACTTC.

The gene calls are TRBV19 and TRBJ2-7; a possible D gene is TRBD1 (6 bases). This CDR3 has 16 residues. V was cut by 6 bases and J by 2 bases, with 20 bases left in between. CDR1 is LNHDA, CDR2 SQIVND, per germline (reference sequence). CDR3 residues: CASSPILAGATYEQYF. The CDR3, as DNA: TGTGCCAGTAGCCCGATATTGGCAGGGGCGACCTACGAGCAGTACTTC.

The rearrangement links TRBV15 to TRBJ1-1, with D hard to call. The CDR3 covers 12 residues. V lost 1 base to trimming and J lost 5 bases, with 5 bases between them. Germline loops: CDR1 LNHNV, CDR2 YYDKDF (reference sequence). This CDR3 reads CATSRAFTEAFF. The CDR3 bases are TGTGCCACCAGCAGAGCTTTTACTGAAGCTTTCTTT.

The gene calls are TRBV2 and TRBJ2-5; D not certain. The V end lost 7 bases, the J end lost 5 bases, and 14 bases lay between the germline ends. Per germline, CDR1 SNHLY and CDR2 FYNNEI. The CDR3 totals 13 residues. CDR3 sequence (DNA): TGTGCCAGCATTCGGGTAATAATGGAGACCCAGTACTTC. This encodes CASIRVIMETQYF.

The chain joins TRBV11-3 to TRBJ2-5; D not resolved. The CDR3 totals 14 residues. V was pared by 5 bases and J by 1 base, with 11 bases between. From germline, CDR1 is SGHNT and CDR2 YENEEA. This CDR3 reads CASSGGPAQETQYF. CDR3 bases: TGTGCCAGCAGCGGTGGGCCGGCCCAAGAGACCCAGTACTTC. The full variable domain, rest sourced from reference TRBV11-3 and TRBJ2-5, is EAGVVQSPRYKIIEKKQPVAFWCNPISGHNTLYWYLQNLGQGPELLIRYENEEAVDDSQLPKDRFSAERLKGVDSTLKIQPAELGDSAVYLCASSGGPAQETQYFGPGTRLLVL.

The chain is built from TRBV13 and TRBJ2-7, with TRBD2 identical over 11 bases. The germline V gene encodes CDR1 PRHDT and CDR2 FYEKMQ (reference sequence). V gave up 5 bases and J gave up 0 bases; unmatched junction bases: 9. The CDR3 runs 17 residues. The CDR3 spells CASSPTSGDATSYEQYF. The CDR3 bases are TGTGCCAGCAGCCCGACTAGCGGGGACGCAACCTCCTACGAGCAGTACTTC. The full variable domain, its missing parts supplied by reference TRBV13 and TRBJ2-7, is AAGVIQSPRHLIKEKRETATLKCYPIPRHDTVYWYQQGPGQDPQFLISFYEKMQSDKGSIPDRFSAQQFSDYHSELNMSSLELGDSALYFCASSPTSGDATSYEQYFGPGTRLTVT.

The V gene is TRBV4-1, the J gene TRBJ2-7, with no clear D. Per the germline V gene, CDR1 is MGHRA and CDR2 is YSYEKL. The CDR3 contains 15 residues. The germline V and J ends were trimmed by 0 bases and 5 bases, with 14 bases remaining between them. The DNA for the CDR3 is TGCGCCAGCAGCCAAGATCATTTTTCACTTGACGAGCAGTACTTC. Encoded protein: CASSQDHFSLDEQYF.

The rearrangement joins TRBV5-6 to TRBJ2-7; 9 bases are shared with TRBD2. CDR1 SGHDT and CDR2 YYEEEE come from the germline V gene. This CDR3 comprises 17 residues. Trimming took 4 bases from V and 6 from J; bases not matched to a gene: 17. CDR3 region: CASSVPGTNSGSGEQYF. CDR3 nucleotides: TGTGCCAGCAGCGTCCCCGGCACGAATAGCGGGAGTGGCGAGCAGTACTTC. The full variable domain, its missing parts supplied by reference TRBV5-6 and TRBJ2-7, is DAGVTQSPTHLIKTRGQQVTLRCSPKSGHDTVSWYQQALGQGPQFIFQYYEEEERQRGNFPDRFSGHQFPNYSSELNVNALLLGDSALYLCASSVPGTNSGSGEQYFGPGTRLTVT.

CDR3 loop: CASSSSRGTDTQYF. In DNA, the CDR3 is TGCGCCAGCAGCTCTTCGCGGGGGACGGATACGCAGTATTTT. The V gene is TRBV5-1, the J gene TRBJ2-3; the match to TRBD2 covers 7 bases. CDR1 is SGHRS, CDR2 YFSETQ, per germline. The CDR3 covers 14 residues. Trimming cost V 3 bases and J 6 bases; bases outside gene matches: 7.

The V and J genes are TRBV7-9 and TRBJ1-2; 8 bases are shared with TRBD1. CDR1 SEHNR and CDR2 FQNEAQ come from the germline V gene (reference sequence). With 5 bases clipped from V and 4 bases from J, the junction kept 12 bases outside the gene matches. The CDR3 length is 16 residues. The CDR3, as DNA: TGTGCCAGCAGCCCTATATCCCCTACAGGGGGCTATGGCTACACCTTC. Translated: CASSPISPTGGYGYTF.